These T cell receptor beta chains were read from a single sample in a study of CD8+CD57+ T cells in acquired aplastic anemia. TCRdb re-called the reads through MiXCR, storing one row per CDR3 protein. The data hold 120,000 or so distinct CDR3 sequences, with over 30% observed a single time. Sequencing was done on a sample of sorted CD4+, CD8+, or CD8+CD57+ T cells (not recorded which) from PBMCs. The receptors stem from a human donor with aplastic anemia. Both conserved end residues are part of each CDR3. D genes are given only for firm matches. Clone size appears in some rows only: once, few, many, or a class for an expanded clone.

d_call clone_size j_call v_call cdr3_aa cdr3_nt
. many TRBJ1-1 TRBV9 CASSVADGGTEAFF TGTGCCAGCAGCGTAGCTGACGGGGGCACTGAAGCTTTCTTT
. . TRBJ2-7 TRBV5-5 CASSLEWRRDEQYF TGTGCCAGCAGCTTAGAATGGCGGAGGGACGAGCAGTACTTC
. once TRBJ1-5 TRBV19 CASRAGQSQPQHF TGTGCCAGTAGAGCGGGACAAAGTCAGCCCCAGCATTTT
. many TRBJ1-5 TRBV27 CASSEPGTNQPQHF TGTGCCAGCAGCGAACCCGGGACGAATCAGCCCCAGCATTTT
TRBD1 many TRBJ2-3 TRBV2 CASSGQGFTDTQYF TGTGCCAGCAGTGGACAGGGGTTCACAGATACGCAGTATTTT
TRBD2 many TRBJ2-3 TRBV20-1 CSARGTSGDGGDTQYF TGCAGTGCTAGGGGGACTAGCGGGGATGGAGGAGATACGCAGTATTTT
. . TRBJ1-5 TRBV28 CASSLKWGAGNQPQHF TGTGCCAGCAGTTTAAAGTGGGGCGCGGGCAATCAGCCCCAGCATTTT
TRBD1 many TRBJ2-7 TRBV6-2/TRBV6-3 CASSLLPGTGPYEQYF TGTGCCAGCAGCCTATTACCCGGGACAGGGCCCTACGAGCAGTACTTC
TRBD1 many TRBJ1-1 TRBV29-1 CSAKQGAGTEAFF TGCAGCGCTAAACAGGGGGCCGGCACTGAAGCTTTCTTT
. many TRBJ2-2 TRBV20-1 CSAARGQGGELFF TGCAGTGCTGCACGGGGGCAAGGCGGGGAGCTGTTTTTT
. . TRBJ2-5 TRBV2 CASSDRDWKETQYF TGTGCCAGCAGTGACCGTGATTGGAAAGAGACCCAGTACTTC
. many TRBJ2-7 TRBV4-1 CASSQDRAAEQYF TGCGCCAGCAGCCAAGACCGAGCTGCCGAGCAGTACTTC
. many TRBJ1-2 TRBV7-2 CASSPAGNYYGYTF TGTGCCAGCAGCCCCGCAGGGAATTACTATGGCTACACCTTC
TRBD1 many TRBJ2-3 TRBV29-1 CSVQAGTGLDTQYF TGCAGCGTCCAGGCCGGGACAGGGCTAGATACGCAGTATTTT
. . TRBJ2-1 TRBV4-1 CASSRTYRGGPGNEQFF TGCGCCAGCAGCCGGACCTACAGGGGGGGCCCAGGAAATGAGCAGTTCTTC
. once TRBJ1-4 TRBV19 CASSRPPGINEKRFF TGTGCCAGCTCGCGACCCCCGGGAATTAATGAAAAACGGTTTTTT
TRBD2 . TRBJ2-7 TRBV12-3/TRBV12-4 CASSPGTSGSFYEQYF TGTGCCAGCAGTCCAGGGACTAGCGGGAGTTTTTACGAGCAGTACTTC
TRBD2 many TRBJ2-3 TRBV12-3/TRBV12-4 CLAGGSTDTQYF TGCCTAGCGGGGGGTAGTACAGATACGCAGTATTTT
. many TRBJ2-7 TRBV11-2 CASSFGQVVFF TGTGCCAGCAGCTTTGGCCAGGTGGTTTTCTTC
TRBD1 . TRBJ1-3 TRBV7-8 CARSFRGGNTIYF TGTGCCAGAAGCTTCAGGGGGGGAAACACCATATATTTT
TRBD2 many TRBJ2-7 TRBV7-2 CASSLAGLGSYEQYF TGTGCCAGCAGCTTAGCCGGACTAGGTTCCTACGAGCAGTACTTC
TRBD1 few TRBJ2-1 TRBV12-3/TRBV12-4 CASSPPGQGAHEQFF TGTGCCAGCAGTCCACCGGGACAGGGGGCCCATGAGCAGTTCTTC
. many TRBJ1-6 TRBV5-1 CASSPGEGRENSPLHF TGCGCCAGCAGCCCGGGGGAGGGACGGGAAAATTCACCCCTCCACTTT
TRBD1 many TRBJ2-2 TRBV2 CASNNRGPGELFF TGTGCCAGCAATAACAGGGGTCCCGGGGAGCTGTTTTTT
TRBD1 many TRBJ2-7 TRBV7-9 CASSHQQGPYEQYF TGTGCCAGCAGCCATCAACAGGGGCCCTACGAGCAGTACTTC
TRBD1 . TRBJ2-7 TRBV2 CASSDGGQGPYEQYF TGTGCCAGCAGTGATGGGGGACAGGGTCCCTACGAGCAGTACTTC
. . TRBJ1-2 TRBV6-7 CASPTAINYGYTF TGTGCCAGCCCGACAGCTATTAACTATGGCTACACCTTC
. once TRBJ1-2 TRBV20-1 CSAPGTGGRYTF TGCAGTGCTCCCGGGACGGGTGGGCGCTACACCTTC
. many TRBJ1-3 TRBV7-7 CASSPRPPGASGNTIYF TGTGCTAGCAGCCCTCGACCGCCTGGGGCTTCTGGAAACACCATATATTTT
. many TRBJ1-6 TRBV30 CAWSPGREIHF TGTGCCTGGAGTCCAGGGCGCGAGATCCACTTT
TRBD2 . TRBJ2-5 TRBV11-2 CASSSGLAGGLQETQYF TGTGCCAGCAGCTCCGGACTAGCGGGGGGACTTCAAGAGACCCAGTACTTC
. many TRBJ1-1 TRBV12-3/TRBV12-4 CASSLTWDTAFF TGTGCCAGCAGTTTAACCTGGGACACGGCTTTTTTT
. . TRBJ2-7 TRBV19 CASSSRVNSYEQYF TGTGCCAGTAGTAGCAGGGTAAACTCCTACGAGCAGTACTTC
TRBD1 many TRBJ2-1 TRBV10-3 CAINPTGGNNEQFF TGTGCCATCAACCCGACAGGGGGAAACAATGAGCAGTTCTTC
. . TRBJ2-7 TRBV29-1 CSVLSSYEQYF TGCAGCGTCCTTAGCTCCTACGAGCAGTACTTC
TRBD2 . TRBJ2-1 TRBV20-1 CSARASAGYNEQFF TGCAGTGCTAGAGCCTCAGCGGGGTACAATGAGCAGTTCTTC
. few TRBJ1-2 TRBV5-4 CASSLERQPGYTF TGTGCCAGCAGCTTGGAGAGACAGCCAGGCTACACCTTC
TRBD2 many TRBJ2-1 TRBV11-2 CASSGLTSGGLSSYNEQFF TGTGCCAGCAGCGGGCTTACTAGCGGGGGCCTCAGCTCCTACAATGAGCAGTTCTTC
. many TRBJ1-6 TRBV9 CASSRGVNSPLHF TGTGCCAGCAGCAGGGGCGTTAATTCACCCCTCCACTTT
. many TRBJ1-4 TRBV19 CASSIGRPPRSGKLFF TGTGCCAGTAGTATAGGGAGGCCGCCGAGATCTGGAAAACTGTTTTTT
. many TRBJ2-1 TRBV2 CASSFQISNEQFF TGTGCCAGCAGCTTTCAGATCAGTAATGAGCAGTTCTTC